A single sample is the source of the 29 T cell receptor beta chains below, sequenced in a study of metastatic and nonmetastatic thyroid tumors. TCRdb re-analyzed the PCR reads through MiXCR. The sample holds 35,000 to 50,000 clones, 15% to 20% seen once. Thyroid surgery was performed in patients who had received no treatment beforehand. The sequenced sample was blood. The receptors originated from a female donor with papillary thyroid cancer or a benign thyroid nodule (not recorded which). Some clones in this sample may be carry-over from other donors' samples.

Only a few counts were recorded for this clone. This chain links TRBV12-3 or TRBV12-4 with TRBJ1-6; possible D gene TRBD1, 6 bases. The CDR3 spans 14 residues. The V and J ends lost 2 bases and 9 bases respectively, with 11 bases between them. The CDR3 loop reads CASSLMGARSPLHF. The CDR3 DNA is TGTGCCAGCAGTTTAATGGGGGCGCGTTCACCCCTCCACTTT.

By share, this clone ranks as medium-sized. This chain's CDR3 is CASSPRTNYGYTF. The CDR3 DNA is TGTGCCAGTAGTCCACGAACCAACTATGGCTACACCTTC. The V gene is TRBV19, the J gene TRBJ1-2; no firm D call. Trimming left V 5 bases short and J 2 bases short, with 9 bases between. Per germline, CDR1 LNHDA and CDR2 SQIVND (reference sequence). This CDR3 region has 13 residues.

The chain couples TRBV12-3 or TRBV12-4 to TRBJ1-4; 8 positions match TRBD1. The CDR3 is made up of 16 amino acids. The trim removed 5 bases at V and 8 bases at J, leaving 13 bases unmatched. The CDR3: CASSRQGTVHTEKLFF. Here the CDR3 DNA reads TGTGCCAGCAGTCGACAGGGGACTGTGCATACCGAAAAACTGTTTTTT.

This clone was picked up many times. Here the CDR3 DNA reads TGCGCCAGCAGCCAATTCCCGGGAGGACTAGCGGGAGACTACAATGAGCAGTTCTTC. Amino acids: CASSQFPGGLAGDYNEQFF. The rearrangement uses TRBV4-1 and TRBJ2-1; 13 nucleotides align to TRBD2. The junction had 10 bases not matched to a gene; V was cut back by 2 bases and J by 3 bases. This CDR3 contains 19 residues. The germline CDR1 and CDR2 sequences are MGHRA and YSYEKL.

The rearrangement joins TRBV5-1 to TRBJ2-7, with D maybe TRBD1 (5 bases). With 4 bases removed from V and 3 bases from J, the gap between germline ends came to 17 bases. CDR1 and CDR2 from the germline V gene are SGHRS and YFSETQ. The CDR3 contains 15 residues. CDR3 bases: TGCGCCAGCAGCCCCACTGTGACAGTACTCTACGAGCAGTACTTC. Residues: CASSPTVTVLYEQYF.

This clone was detected only a few times. Just one base apart from a much larger clone, this may be a read error. The chain employs TRBV29-1 and TRBJ2-1; possible D gene TRBD1, 8 bases. Germline CDR1 SQVTM, CDR2 ANQGSEA. The CDR3 has 15 residues. V dropped 6 bases and J dropped 10 bases, with 25 bases sitting between them. CDR3 sequence: CSVPNRGEGWAEQFF. The CDR3 nucleotides read TGCAGCGTCCCCAACAGGGGGGAGGGTTGGGCGGAGCAGTTCTTC.

This clone has ten or more counts. This chain joins TRBV19 and TRBJ1-2, with a tentative D call TRBD1 (5 bases). Trimming cost V 5 bases and J 4 bases, with 14 bases left between them. Germline V gene sequence: CDR1 LNHDA, CDR2 SQIVND (reference sequence). This CDR3 spans 14 amino acids. In DNA form, the CDR3 reads TGTGCCAGTAGTTTAGGGGAGGGGCGCTATGGCTACACCTTC. Its protein product is CASSLGEGRYGYTF.

In its sample, this clone was seen many times. The chain employs TRBV29-1 and TRBJ2-3; D might be TRBD1 (5 bases). Germline-derived CDR1 and CDR2 are SQVTM and ANQGSEA. V was clipped by 5 bases and J by 0 bases, with 12 bases between them. This CDR3 has 14 amino acids. CDR3 bases: TGCAGCGTTAAACAGGACCCGAGCACAGATACGCAGTATTTT. Translating gives CSVKQDPSTDTQYF.

Turning to this clone: A much bigger clone sits one base away, suggesting this may be a read error. The rearrangement joins TRBV20-1 to TRBJ1-2; TRBD1 might be the D (6 bases). This CDR3 is 15 amino acids long. Between the trimmed V and J ends, which lost 1 base and 6 bases, there was a span of 18 bases. CDR1 and CDR2 (germline): DFQATT, SNEGSKA (reference sequence). This CDR3 is CSARVGQGRLDGYTF. The CDR3 region has the DNA TGCAGTGCTAGAGTCGGTCAGGGGCGGTTAGATGGCTACACCTTC.

This clone is termed medium-sized. The chain is built from TRBV6-2 or TRBV6-3 and TRBJ2-7; 12 positions match TRBD2. The CDR3 extends over 16 amino acids. Germline values: CDR1 MNHEY, CDR2 SVGEGT. V lost 7 bases, J lost 2 bases, and 9 bases stayed unmatched. CDR3 protein: CASTTPRTSGAYEQYF. The CDR3 coding sequence is TGTGCCAGCACCACGCCCCGGACTAGCGGGGCCTACGAGCAGTACTTC.

This clone was seen a few times. The rearrangement links TRBV5-1 to TRBJ2-7; tentative D call: TRBD2 (6 bases). The V gene's germline CDR1 is SGHRS and CDR2 YFSETQ. The CDR3 consists of 16 residues. The V end was cut by 5 bases, the J end by 2 bases, with 20 bases between. The CDR3 DNA sequence: TGCGCCAGCAGTTTCACCGTCAGACTAGGCCCCTACGAGCAGTACTTC. Translating gives CASSFTVRLGPYEQYF.

This clone was seen at least ten times. The chain uses TRBV28 and TRBJ1-4; 8 bases line up with TRBD1. The CDR3 runs to 14 residues. The trim removed 3 bases at V and 8 bases at J, leaving 5 bases unmatched. Per germline, CDR1 MDHEN and CDR2 SYDVKM. CDR3 nucleotides: TGTGCCAGCAGTTTGTACAGGGGGAACGAAAAACTGTTTTTT. Translation gives CASSLYRGNEKLFF.

This clone was picked up many times. The chain combines TRBV11-2 with TRBJ1-1; D perhaps matches TRBD1 (5 bases). CDR3 size: 14 residues. The V gene lost 3 bases and the J gene lost 7 bases, with 15 bases spanning the gap. Germline assignment: CDR1 SGHAT and CDR2 FQNNGV. The CDR3 spells CASSFLAGWGEAFF. CDR3 bases: TGTGCCAGCAGCTTCCTGGCAGGGTGGGGTGAAGCTTTCTTT.

This clone was counted ten times or more. The chain combines TRBV28 with TRBJ2-7; 9 bases line up with TRBD1. This CDR3 comprises 14 residues. Per the germline V gene, CDR1 is MDHEN and CDR2 is SYDVKM. The V and J ends lost 1 base and 5 bases, in that order; junction bases with no gene match: 3. The CDR3 spells CASSLFRDRDEQYF. The CDR3 bases are TGTGCCAGCAGTTTATTTCGGGACAGGGACGAGCAGTACTTC.

This clone appeared many times. This rearrangement joins TRBV18 to TRBJ2-1; 10 bases fit TRBD2. The CDR3 is made up of 14 amino acids. V shed 3 bases and J 10 bases; nucleotides not matched to a gene: 6. CDR1 and CDR2 (germline): KGHSH, LQKENI. The CDR3 DNA sequence: TGTGCCAGCTCACCCGGGGCTAGCGGGAGCGAGCAGTTCTTC. Protein product: CASSPGASGSEQFF.

This clone was observed a handful of times. The V call is TRBV28, the J call TRBJ1-6; D possibly corresponds to TRBD1 (5 bases). Between the trimmed V and J ends, which lost 5 bases and 2 bases, there was a span of 16 bases. The CDR3 has 17 amino acids. From germline, CDR1 is MDHEN and CDR2 SYDVKM. The CDR3 loop is CASSEKGLNAYNSPLHF. CDR3 bases: TGTGCCAGCAGTGAAAAGGGACTTAACGCCTATAATTCACCCCTCCACTTT.

This clone was seen repeatedly, ten times or more. The V and J genes are TRBV7-8 and TRBJ1-6, with 7 bases that match TRBD1. V dropped 3 bases and J dropped 6; count of bases not matched to a gene: 5. The CDR3 consists of 15 residues. Germline V gene data show CDR1 as SGHVS and CDR2 as FQNEAQ. The CDR3 loop reads CASSFPGQTNSPLHF. The CDR3, as DNA: TGTGCCAGCAGCTTCCCGGGACAGACTAATTCACCCCTCCACTTT.

This clone was seen at least ten times. V is TRBV6-1 and J is TRBJ2-2; D call uncertain. The CDR3 consists of 14 residues. Per germline, CDR1 MNHNS and CDR2 SASEGT. V was shortened by 10 bases and J by 2 bases, with 14 bases between the two germline ends. The CDR3 region has the DNA TGTGCCACCCACGCCGCCCTCAACACCGGGGAGCTGTTTTTT. Its translation: CATHAALNTGELFF.

This clone was counted at least ten times. The rearrangement uses TRBV9 and TRBJ1-2; tentatively, D is TRBD1 (6 bases). CDR3 size: 13 residues. Germline assignment: CDR1 SGDLS and CDR2 YYNGEE. V was shortened by 4 bases and J by 7 bases, with 14 bases between the two germline ends. The CDR3 region has the DNA TGTGCCAGCAGCCTCTCGGCAGGGGCTGGCTACACCTTC. Its translation: CASSLSAGAGYTF.

This clone was observed many times. The chain links TRBV9 to TRBJ1-1; no reliable D call. In germline, CDR1 is SGDLS, CDR2 YYNGEE. The V end was cut by 0 bases, the J end by 2 bases, with 11 bases between. The CDR3 extends over 15 amino acids. The CDR3 sequence is CASSVVGQVNTEAFF. The CDR3, as DNA: TGTGCCAGCAGCGTAGTCGGGCAGGTAAACACTGAAGCTTTCTTT.

This clone was observed at least ten times. The chain carries TRBV20-1 and TRBJ2-7; no clear D gene. The CDR3 sequence is 11 residues long. The germline CDR1 and CDR2 sequences are DFQATT and SNEGSKA (reference sequence). Trimming shortened V by 4 bases and J by 6 bases, and 10 bases separated the two germline ends. CDR3 in DNA: TGCAGTGCTACTCGGGTGGGCGAGCAGTACTTC. This encodes CSATRVGEQYF.

In its sample, this clone was seen many times. The rearrangement uses TRBV4-2 and TRBJ2-5; tentatively, D is TRBD1 (5 bases). The CDR3 length is 15 residues. Germline V lookup: CDR1 LGHNA, CDR2 YNFKEQ. The ends were cut back, 0 bases at V and 4 bases at J, with 12 bases in the middle. CDR3 nucleotides: TGTGCCAGCAGCCAAGAGGGCCAGGGAATAGAGACCCAGTACTTC. Translation gives CASSQEGQGIETQYF.

Only a few counts were recorded for this clone. Relative to the germline gene, one junction end is altered; a read error may explain this. The chain recombines TRBV19 with TRBJ1-5, with a tentative D call TRBD1 (5 bases). Germline V gene lookup returns CDR1 LNHDA and CDR2 SQIVND (reference sequence). CDR3 length: 15 amino acids. CDR3 region: CASSMGHYSNQPQNF. The DNA for the CDR3 is TGTGCCAGTAGTATGGGGCACTATAGCAATCAGCCCCAGAACTTT.

This clone has at least ten counts. The chain uses TRBV9 and TRBJ2-3; D is perhaps TRBD1 (6 bases). V lost 3 bases and J 3 bases, leaving 14 bases between the germline ends. Germline V CDR1 and CDR2: SGDLS, YYNGEE. The CDR3 is made up of 15 amino acids. The DNA of the CDR3 is TGTGCCAGCAGCGCGGGCCACACAGGGACAGATACGCAGTATTTT. Amino acids: CASSAGHTGTDTQYF.

This clone is classed as medium-sized. J is TRBJ2-7 and V is TRBV28; 8 positions match TRBD1. The CDR3 covers 16 residues. Germline V gene sequence: CDR1 MDHEN, CDR2 SYDVKM. With 3 bases clipped from V and 6 bases from J, the junction kept 13 bases outside the gene matches. This CDR3 is CASSFLGGTGPSEQYF. The CDR3 DNA reads as TGTGCCAGCAGTTTCCTGGGCGGGACAGGTCCGTCCGAGCAGTACTTC.

This clone was recorded many times. This sequence joins TRBV6-4 and TRBJ2-3; TRBD2 might be the D (7 bases). The CDR3 runs to 14 residues. Looked up from germline, CDR1 is MRHNA and CDR2 is SNTAGT. The V and J ends lost 8 bases and 2 bases respectively, with 14 bases between them. CDR3 in amino acids: CASPGGAYTDTQYF. DNA for the CDR3: TGTGCCAGCCCGGGGGGCGCTTACACAGATACGCAGTATTTT.

This clone was found a few times. The junction does not match germline at one end; this may be a read error. The CDR3: CAISGFRGEKLFF. CDR3 bases: TGTGCCATCAGCGGATTCAGGGGAGAAAAACTGTTTTTT. The chain is built from TRBV7-9 and TRBJ1-4; D may be TRBD1 (6 bases). This CDR3 is 13 amino acids long. Germline V gene lookup returns CDR1 SEHNR and CDR2 FQNEAQ (reference sequence). Together with reference TRBV7-9 and TRBJ1-4, the CDR3 gives the full variable domain: DTGVSQNPRHKITKRGQNVTFRCDPISEHNRLYWYRQTLGQGPEFLTYFQNEAQLEKSRLLSDRFSAERPKGSFSTLEIQRTEQGDSAMYLCAISGFRGEKLFFGSGTQLSVL.

The chain carries TRBV6-2 or TRBV6-3 and TRBJ1-5, with 7 bases fitting TRBD1. This CDR3 is built from 15 residues. Germline assignment: CDR1 MNHEY and CDR2 SVGEGT. Trimming at V came to 7 bases and at J to 3 bases, leaving 9 bases not matched to a gene. Here the CDR3 reads CASNKQGSINQPQHF. The CDR3, as DNA: TGTGCCAGCAACAAACAGGGGAGTATCAATCAGCCCCAGCATTTT.

Note on this clone: A much larger clone is a single base away; this may be a read error. The genes are TRBV6-1 and TRBJ2-1; tentatively, D is TRBD1 or TRBD2 (5 bases each). The CDR3 runs 13 residues. V was clipped by 10 bases and J by 8 bases, with 18 bases between them. Germline V gives CDR1 MNHNS, CDR2 SASEGT. The CDR3 nucleotides are TGTGCCACCGGAGGACACTATAGGGATGAGCAGTTCTTC. It codes for CATGGHYRDEQFF.